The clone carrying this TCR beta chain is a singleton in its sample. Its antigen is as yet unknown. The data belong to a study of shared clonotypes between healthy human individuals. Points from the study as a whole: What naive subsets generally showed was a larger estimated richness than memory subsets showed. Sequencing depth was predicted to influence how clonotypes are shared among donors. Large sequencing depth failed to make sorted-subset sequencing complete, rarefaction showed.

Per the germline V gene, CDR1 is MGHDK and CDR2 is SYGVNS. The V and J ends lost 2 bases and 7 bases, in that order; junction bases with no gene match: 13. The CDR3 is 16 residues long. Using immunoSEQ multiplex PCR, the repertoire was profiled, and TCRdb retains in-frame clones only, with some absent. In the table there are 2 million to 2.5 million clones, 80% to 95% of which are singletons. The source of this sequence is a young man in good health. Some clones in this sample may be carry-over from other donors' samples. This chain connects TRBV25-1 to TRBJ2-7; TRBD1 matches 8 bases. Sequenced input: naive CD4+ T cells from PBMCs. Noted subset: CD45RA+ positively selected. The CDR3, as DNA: TGTGCCAGCAGTGAACCCGGGATGGCAGGGGGCTTTGAGCAGTACTTC. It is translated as CASSEPGMAGGFEQYF.